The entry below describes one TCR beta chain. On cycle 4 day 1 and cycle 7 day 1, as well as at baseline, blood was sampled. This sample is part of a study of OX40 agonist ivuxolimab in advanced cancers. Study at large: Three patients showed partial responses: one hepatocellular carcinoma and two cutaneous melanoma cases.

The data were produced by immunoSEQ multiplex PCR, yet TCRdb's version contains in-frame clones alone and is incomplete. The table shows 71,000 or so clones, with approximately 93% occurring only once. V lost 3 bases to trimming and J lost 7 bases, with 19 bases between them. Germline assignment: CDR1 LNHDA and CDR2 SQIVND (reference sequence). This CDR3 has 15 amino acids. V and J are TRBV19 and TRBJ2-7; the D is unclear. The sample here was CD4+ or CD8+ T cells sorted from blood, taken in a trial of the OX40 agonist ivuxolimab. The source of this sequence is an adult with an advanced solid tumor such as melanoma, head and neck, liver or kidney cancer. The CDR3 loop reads CASSIWQDPIGEQYF. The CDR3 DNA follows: TGTGCCAGTAGTATTTGGCAGGACCCAATAGGGGAGCAGTACTTC.